These 16 T cell receptor beta chains were all obtained from the same sample, sequenced in a study of blood T cell repertoires in COVID-19 (dated by TCRdb to 2020 to 2022). Library prep was done by the immunoSEQ multiplex PCR assay. The immuneACCESS repertoire file appears here via TCRdb, limited to in-frame rearrangements. These files lack a portion of the clones; in checked studies, under half of the deficit traces to unresolved V genes, and the cause of the others is not known. The sample yields 65,000 to 85,000 clones; 70% to 90% were counted once. The top ten clones comprise under 6.5% of the sample. The sequencing input was peripheral blood. These receptor sequences come from a man older than 75 with COVID-19, enrolled during active disease.

The genes are TRBV6-5 and TRBJ1-2; possible D gene TRBD1, 5 bases. With 0 bases removed from V and 1 base from J, the gap between germline ends came to 6 bases. Germline CDR1 MNHEY, CDR2 SVGAGI. The CDR3 runs to 14 residues. The CDR3 protein is CASSYSTVNYGYTF. CDR3 in DNA: TGTGCCAGCAGTTACTCGACAGTTAACTATGGCTACACCTTC.

The chain links TRBV6-5 to TRBJ2-1; TRBD1 matches 7 bases. The CDR3 spans 12 residues. The J segment lost 7 bases and the V segment lost 10 bases, leaving 7 bases of the junction unmatched. Germline V gene lookup returns CDR1 MNHEY and CDR2 SVGAGI. The CDR3 reads CAIKGGGNEQFF. The CDR3 DNA reads TGTGCCATCAAAGGGGGCGGGAATGAGCAGTTCTTC.

The chain employs TRBV10-3 and TRBJ2-2; TRBD2 matches at 9 bases. This CDR3 is 16 amino acids long. V lost 5 bases to trimming and J lost 8 bases; unmatched junction nucleotides: 12. The germline V gene has CDR1 ENHRY and CDR2 SYGVKD. The CDR3 protein is CAISRSGGNGDGELFF. CDR3 nucleotides: TGTGCCATCAGTCGGAGCGGGGGGAATGGTGATGGGGAGCTGTTTTTT.

The table lists this clone with a few counts. The chain couples TRBV6-6 to TRBJ1-5, with D unresolved. The germline V gene encodes CDR1 MNHNY and CDR2 SVGAGI (reference sequence). With 7 bases removed from V and 1 base from J, the gap between germline ends came to 11 bases. This CDR3 is built from 14 residues. CDR3 protein: CASTQAVSNQPQHF. The DNA of the CDR3 is TGTGCCAGCACTCAGGCCGTAAGCAATCAGCCCCAGCATTTT.

This sequence joins TRBV4-2 and TRBJ1-5; D gene unclear. Germline V gene data show CDR1 as LGHNA and CDR2 as YNFKEQ. The CDR3 loop spans 13 amino acids. V lost 2 bases, J lost 4 bases, and 6 bases lay in between. The CDR3 region has the DNA TGTGCCAGCAGCCAAAGCGAAAATCAGCCCCAGCATTTT. Its protein product is CASSQSENQPQHF.

The chain employs TRBV5-4 and TRBJ1-1; 8 positions match TRBD1. V was pared by 4 bases and J by 11 bases, with 10 bases of the junction left unmatched. The CDR3 is made up of 13 amino acids. Germline V gene sequence: CDR1 SGHNT, CDR2 YYREEE (reference sequence). CDR3 residues: CASSPDRDEWAFF. DNA for the CDR3: TGTGCCAGCAGCCCGGACAGGGACGAGTGGGCTTTCTTT.

This clone was recorded only once. The chain couples TRBV2 to TRBJ2-7; D gene unclear. CDR1 and CDR2 from the germline V gene are SNHLY and FYNNEI. CDR3 length equals 12 residues. Trimming shortened V by 4 bases and J by 3 bases, and 7 bases separated the two germline ends. In DNA form, the CDR3 reads TGTGCCAGCAGTGCCAACAGCTACGAGCAGTACTTC. It yields the protein CASSANSYEQYF.

The chain is built from TRBV9 and TRBJ2-7, with 11 bases lining up with TRBD2. Germline V gene sequence: CDR1 SGDLS, CDR2 YYNGEE. V lost 1 base and J lost 7; bases outside the gene matches: 1. The CDR3 has 13 amino acids. CDR3 coding DNA: TGTGCCAGCAGCGTACTAGCGGGGGGAGAGCAGTACTTC. As protein: CASSVLAGGEQYF.

The rearrangement joins TRBV28 to TRBJ2-2; tentative D call: TRBD2 (5 bases). The CDR3 has 15 residues. Germline V gene sequence: CDR1 MDHEN, CDR2 SYDVKM. Trimming took off 4 bases at V and 5 bases at J, with 14 bases between the two ends. The CDR3 loop reads CASSWRTPGTGELFF. The CDR3 region has the DNA TGTGCCAGCAGTTGGAGGACTCCGGGGACCGGGGAGCTGTTTTTT.

This chain's CDR3 is CASSPRLGANTEAFF. The CDR3 DNA is TGTGCCAGCAGCCCCCGCCTTGGGGCGAACACTGAAGCTTTCTTT. The chain recombines TRBV7-9 with TRBJ1-1; tentatively, D is TRBD1 (5 bases). This CDR3 has 15 residues. The V end lost 5 bases, the J end lost 1 base, and 14 bases lay between the germline ends. In germline, CDR1 is SEHNR, CDR2 FQNEAQ (reference sequence).

The chain links TRBV7-2 to TRBJ1-1; D possibly corresponds to TRBD1 (6 bases). Per the germline V gene, CDR1 is SGHTA and CDR2 is FQGNSA. This CDR3 contains 14 residues. Trimming stripped 1 base from V and 2 bases from J, with 8 bases between. The CDR3, as DNA: TGTGCCAGCAGCTTAGACAGGGCAAACACTGAAGCTTTCTTT. Its protein is CASSLDRANTEAFF.

This clone has just one count. The chain combines TRBV5-1 with TRBJ2-7; 9 nucleotides line up with TRBD1. Germline V CDR1 and CDR2: SGHRS, YFSETQ. J was trimmed by 6 bases and V by 4 bases; bases with no gene match: 11. CDR3 size: 15 residues. This CDR3 is CASSPPGQGIGEQYF. The CDR3 DNA reads as TGCGCCAGCAGCCCCCCGGGACAGGGAATCGGCGAGCAGTACTTC.

The chain recombines TRBV18 with TRBJ1-6; maybe TRBD1 (6 bases). V gave up 4 bases and J gave up 7 bases, with 14 bases separating them. Per the germline V gene, CDR1 is KGHSH and CDR2 is LQKENI. The CDR3 has 15 residues. CDR3 in amino acids: CASSREGRGNSPLHF. DNA for the CDR3: TGTGCCAGCTCACGCGAGGGTAGGGGGAATTCACCCCTCCACTTT. Full variable domain (remainder filled in from reference TRBV18 and TRBJ1-6): NAGVMQNPRHLVRRRGQEARLRCSPMKGHSHVYWYRQLPEEGLKFMVYLQKENIIDESGMPKERFSAEFPKEGPSILRIQQVVRGDSAAYFCASSREGRGNSPLHFGNGTRLTVT.

This clone was observed a few times. The chain employs TRBV7-2 and TRBJ1-1, with 7 nucleotides matching TRBD1. Unmatched junction bases numbered 9, after V lost 6 bases and J lost 5 bases. Germline CDR1 and CDR2: SGHTA and FQGNSA. This CDR3 is built from 14 residues. CDR3 in DNA: TGTGCCAGCAGACCAACCGACAGGGATACTGAAGCTTTCTTT. Protein product: CASRPTDRDTEAFF.

The CDR3 reads CASSGQTGGGQPQHF. The CDR3 DNA is TGTGCCAGCAGTGGTCAGACAGGGGGCGGTCAGCCCCAGCATTTT. The chain couples TRBV2 to TRBJ1-5, with 10 bases identical to TRBD1. This CDR3 is 15 amino acids long. Losses at the gene ends were 4 bases for V and 6 bases for J; bases not matched to a gene: 6. Germline V gene data show CDR1 as SNHLY and CDR2 as FYNNEI. The whole variable domain, remainder taken from reference TRBV2 and TRBJ1-5, is EPEVTQTPSHQVTQMGQEVILRCVPISNHLYFYWYRQILGQKVEFLVSFYNNEISEKSEIFDDQFSVERPDGSNFTLKIRSTKLEDSAMYFCASSGQTGGGQPQHFGDGTRLSIL.

The chain links TRBV4-1 to TRBJ2-5; no reliable D call. The V gene's germline CDR1 is MGHRA and CDR2 YSYEKL. V was trimmed by 1 base and J by 1 base, leaving 7 bases between them. There are 14 residues in the CDR3. CDR3 sequence (DNA): TGCGCCAGCAGCCAAGCTACTACCCAAGAGACCCAGTACTTC. This gives the protein CASSQATTQETQYF.